These 16 T cell receptor beta chains were sequenced from one sample in a study of response to subunit inactivated influenza vaccine. TCRdb called the RT-PCR reads again in MiXCR, with one record for every CDR3 protein. The data contain 550,000 to 800,000 distinct CDR3 sequences, approximately 14% of them seen just once; the ten biggest clones take up around a tenth. This specimen was PBMCs from blood, taken 11 to 12 days after vaccination. These receptors were taken from a man aged 45-60 years who received an inactivated influenza vaccine.

CDR3: CASSSQGVAYEQYF. The CDR3 DNA reads TGTGCCAGCAGTTCCCAGGGGGTGGCCTACGAGCAGTACTTC. The genes are TRBV12-3 or TRBV12-4 and TRBJ2-7; 7 bases agree with TRBD1. V trimming: 4 bases; J trimming: 2 bases; junction bases outside the gene matches: 5. CDR3 length equals 14 residues.

This clonotype was counted only a few times. V gene TRBV12-3 or TRBV12-4 combines with J gene TRBJ1-1; no clear D gene. The CDR3 has 13 residues. V was clipped by 3 bases and J by 4 bases, with 9 bases between them. For the CDR3, the DNA is TGTGCCAGCAGTTTCACAGAGGGCACTGAAGCTTTCTTT. Translated, it gives CASSFTEGTEAFF.

This clonotype occurred a few times. The rearrangement joins TRBV6-2 or TRBV6-3 to TRBJ2-1; TRBD2 agrees at 7 bases. CDR3 length: 11 amino acids. Germline CDR1 is MNHEY and CDR2 is SVGEGT. V was clipped by 4 bases and J by 10 bases; unmatched bases: 1. The CDR3 region is CASSWGGEQFF. For the CDR3, the DNA is TGTGCCAGCAGTTGGGGGGGGGAGCAGTTCTTC.

This chain uses TRBV5-4 with TRBJ2-5; D is ambiguous. Germline CDR1 SGHNT, CDR2 YYREEE (reference sequence). V was clipped by 4 bases and J by 5 bases, with 9 bases between them. This CDR3 has 12 amino acids. The CDR3 region has the DNA TGTGCCAGCAGCGTAGGCCCTGAGACCCAGTACTTC. Its translation is CASSVGPETQYF.

The chain links TRBV2 to TRBJ1-6; the D gene is possibly TRBD1 (5 bases). CDR3 length: 13 amino acids. V lost 9 bases, J lost 9 bases, and 15 bases lay in between. The germline gives CDR1 SNHLY, CDR2 FYNNEI. The CDR3 spells CASGTIGRSPLHF. The CDR3 nucleotides are TGTGCCAGTGGGACTATTGGACGTTCACCCCTCCACTTT.

This clonotype was found many times. This rearrangement joins TRBV3-1 to TRBJ2-2, with TRBD2 matching over 11 bases. CDR1 and CDR2 (germline): LGHDT, YNNKEL (reference sequence). Trimming cost V 4 bases and J 4 bases; bases outside gene matches: 2. The CDR3 has 15 residues. CDR3 residues: CASSPGLAVTGELFF. The CDR3 DNA reads as TGTGCCAGCAGCCCGGGACTAGCGGTCACCGGGGAGCTGTTTTTT.

This clonotype was seen a few times. The chain joins TRBV12-3 or TRBV12-4 to TRBJ1-6, with TRBD1 matching over 7 bases. J was trimmed by 10 bases and V by 3 bases; bases with no gene match: 9. This CDR3 has 15 amino acids. CDR3 sequence (DNA): TGTGCCAGCAGTTTCGGTCAGGGGGGAGGATCACCCCTCCACTTT. Encoded protein: CASSFGQGGGSPLHF.

The genes are TRBV30 and TRBJ2-5, with a weak D call TRBD1 (6 bases). This CDR3 has 15 residues. Per germline, CDR1 GTSNPN and CDR2 SVGIG (reference sequence). V was cut by 0 bases and J by 5 bases, with 16 bases left in between. The CDR3 DNA reads as TGTGCCTGGAGTGTCGGGACACCGGAGTGGGAGACCCAGTACTTC. Its protein is CAWSVGTPEWETQYF.

This clonotype was seen at least ten times. This sequence joins TRBV6-1 and TRBJ2-7, with D perhaps being TRBD1 or TRBD2 (5 bases each). Germline V gene sequence: CDR1 MNHNS, CDR2 SASEGT. The CDR3 runs 14 residues. Trimming pared 7 bases from V and 5 bases from J, leaving 18 bases between. The CDR3, as DNA: TGTGCCAGCACTCACGAATCGGGGACCCACGAGCAGTACTTC. This translates into CASTHESGTHEQYF.

This sequence joins TRBV2 and TRBJ1-1, with a weak D call TRBD1 (6 bases). The CDR3 has 15 amino acids. In germline, CDR1 is SNHLY, CDR2 FYNNEI. Trimming stripped 3 bases from V and 0 bases from J, with 11 bases between. CDR3 sequence (DNA): TGTGCCAGCAGTGATTTTGGGACAATGAACACTGAAGCTTTCTTT. Its protein product is CASSDFGTMNTEAFF.

The chain has TRBV5-5 and TRBJ2-1; 10 bases are a match to TRBD2. The CDR3 consists of 15 residues. Germline CDR1 and CDR2: SGHKS and YYEKEE (reference sequence). V lost 3 bases, J lost 4 bases, and 4 bases stayed unmatched. The CDR3 DNA is TGTGCCAGCAGCTCTGTGACTAGCGGGTACAATGAGCAGTTCTTC. Its protein product is CASSSVTSGYNEQFF.

This clonotype has a count of ten or more. The gene calls are TRBV4-3 and TRBJ2-5; D not certain. CDR1 is LGHNA, CDR2 YSLEER, per germline. Trimming shortened V by 1 base and J by 3 bases, and 12 bases separated the two germline ends. CDR3 size: 15 residues. The CDR3 DNA is TGCGCCAGCAGCCAAGCGGTCGATCGGGAAGAGACCCAGTACTTC. This codes for CASSQAVDREETQYF.

This rearrangement joins TRBV7-6 to TRBJ2-5; D unclear. This CDR3 spans 14 amino acids. V was cut by 3 bases and J by 5 bases, with 13 bases left in between. Germline V CDR1 and CDR2: SGHVS, FNYEAQ. The CDR3 protein is CASSFGSRAETQYF. CDR3 nucleotides: TGTGCCAGCAGCTTTGGATCTCGTGCGGAGACCCAGTACTTC.

This clonotype was picked up a small number of times. The chain employs TRBV11-2 and TRBJ2-3, with D perhaps TRBD2 (6 bases). Germline CDR1 and CDR2: SGHAT and FQNNGV. The germline V and J ends were trimmed by 2 bases and 0 bases, with 18 bases remaining between them. The CDR3 has 18 residues. In DNA form, the CDR3 reads TGTGCCAGCAGCTTACTCCGGGGGTTCGGATCTAGCACAGATACGCAGTATTTT. Amino acids: CASSLLRGFGSSTDTQYF.

The sample holds a few counts of this clonotype. The J gene is TRBJ1-1, the V gene TRBV10-3; D may be TRBD1 (6 bases). The length of the CDR3 is 14 residues. Germline-derived CDR1 and CDR2 are ENHRY and SYGVKD. V lost 6 bases, J lost 3 bases, and 14 bases lay in between. The CDR3 region is CAIRVTGTDTEAFF. CDR3 coding DNA: TGTGCCATCAGGGTCACAGGGACCGACACTGAAGCTTTCTTT.

There are a few counts of this clonotype. The chain recombines TRBV11-2 with TRBJ1-5, with D uncertain. This CDR3 is built from 15 residues. Per the germline V gene, CDR1 is SGHAT and CDR2 is FQNNGV. V lost 1 base to trimming and J lost 1 base, with 8 bases between them. In nucleotides, the CDR3 is TGTGCCAGCAGCTTAGCCCGCGGGAGCAATCAGCCCCAGCATTTT. It is translated as CASSLARGSNQPQHF.